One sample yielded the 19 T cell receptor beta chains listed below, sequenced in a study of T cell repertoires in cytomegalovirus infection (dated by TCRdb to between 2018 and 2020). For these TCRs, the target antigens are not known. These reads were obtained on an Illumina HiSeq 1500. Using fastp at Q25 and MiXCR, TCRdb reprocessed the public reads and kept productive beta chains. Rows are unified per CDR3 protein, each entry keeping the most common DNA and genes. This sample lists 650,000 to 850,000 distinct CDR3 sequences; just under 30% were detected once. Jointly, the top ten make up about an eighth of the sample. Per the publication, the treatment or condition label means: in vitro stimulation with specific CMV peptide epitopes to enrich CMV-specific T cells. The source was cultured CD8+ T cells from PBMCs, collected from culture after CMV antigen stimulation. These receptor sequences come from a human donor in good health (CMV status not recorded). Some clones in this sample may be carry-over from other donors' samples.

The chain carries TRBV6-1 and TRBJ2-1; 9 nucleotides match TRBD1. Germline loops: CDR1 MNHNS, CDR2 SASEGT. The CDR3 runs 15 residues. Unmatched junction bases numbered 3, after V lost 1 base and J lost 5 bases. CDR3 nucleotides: TGTGCCAGCAGTGAAGTCAGGGACAGGGACAATGAGCAGTTCTTC. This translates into CASSEVRDRDNEQFF.

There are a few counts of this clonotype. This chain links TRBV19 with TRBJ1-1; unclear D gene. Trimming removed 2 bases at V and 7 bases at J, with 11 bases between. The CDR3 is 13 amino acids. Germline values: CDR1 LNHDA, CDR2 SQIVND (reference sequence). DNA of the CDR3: TGTGCCAGTAGTATAAGTGCAGGACGTGAAGCTTTCTTT. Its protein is CASSISAGREAFF.

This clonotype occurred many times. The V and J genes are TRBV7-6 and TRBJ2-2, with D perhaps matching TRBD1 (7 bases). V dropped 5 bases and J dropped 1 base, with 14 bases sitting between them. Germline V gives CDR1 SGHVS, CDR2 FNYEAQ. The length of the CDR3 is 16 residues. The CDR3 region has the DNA TGTGCCAGCAGCCAACAGGGGACTTGGAACACCGGGGAGCTGTTTTTT. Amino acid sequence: CASSQQGTWNTGELFF.

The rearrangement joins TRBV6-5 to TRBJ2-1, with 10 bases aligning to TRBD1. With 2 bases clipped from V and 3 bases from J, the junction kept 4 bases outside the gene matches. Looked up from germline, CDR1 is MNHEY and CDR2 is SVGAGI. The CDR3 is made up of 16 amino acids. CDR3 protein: CASSYTGTGVYNEQFF. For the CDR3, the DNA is TGTGCCAGCAGTTACACCGGGACAGGGGTCTACAATGAGCAGTTCTTC.

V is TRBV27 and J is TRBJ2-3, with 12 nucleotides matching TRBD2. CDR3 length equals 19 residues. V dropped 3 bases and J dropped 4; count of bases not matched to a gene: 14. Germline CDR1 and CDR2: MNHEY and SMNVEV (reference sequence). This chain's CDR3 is CASSFRSNALAGGSDTQYF. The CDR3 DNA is TGTGCCAGCAGTTTCCGATCGAATGCACTAGCGGGAGGCTCAGATACGCAGTATTTT.

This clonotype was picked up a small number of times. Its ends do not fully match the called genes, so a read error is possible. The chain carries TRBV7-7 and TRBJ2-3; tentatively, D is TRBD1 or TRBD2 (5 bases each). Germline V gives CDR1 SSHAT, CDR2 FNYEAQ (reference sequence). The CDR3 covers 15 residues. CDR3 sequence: CASSPKWDRTDTQYF. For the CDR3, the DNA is TGTGCTAGCAGCCCAAAATGGGACCGAACAGATACGCAGTATTTT.

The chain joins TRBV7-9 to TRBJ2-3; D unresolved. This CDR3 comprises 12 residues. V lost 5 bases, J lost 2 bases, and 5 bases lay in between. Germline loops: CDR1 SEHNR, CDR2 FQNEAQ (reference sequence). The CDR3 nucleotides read TGTGCCAGCAGCGGGAACACAGATACGCAGTATTTT. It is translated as CASSGNTDTQYF.

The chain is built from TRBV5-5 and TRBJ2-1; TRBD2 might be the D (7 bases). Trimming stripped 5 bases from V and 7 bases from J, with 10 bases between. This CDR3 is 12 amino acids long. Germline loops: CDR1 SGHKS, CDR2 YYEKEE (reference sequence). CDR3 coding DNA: TGTGCCAGCAGTGGGGGGGCGAATGAGCAGTTCTTC. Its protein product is CASSGGANEQFF.

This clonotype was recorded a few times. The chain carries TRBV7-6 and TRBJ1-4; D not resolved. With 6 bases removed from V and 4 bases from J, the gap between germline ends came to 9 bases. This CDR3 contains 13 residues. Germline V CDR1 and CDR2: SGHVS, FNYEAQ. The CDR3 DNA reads TGTGCCAGCAGACATAGCAGTAATGAAAAACTGTTTTTT. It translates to CASRHSSNEKLFF.

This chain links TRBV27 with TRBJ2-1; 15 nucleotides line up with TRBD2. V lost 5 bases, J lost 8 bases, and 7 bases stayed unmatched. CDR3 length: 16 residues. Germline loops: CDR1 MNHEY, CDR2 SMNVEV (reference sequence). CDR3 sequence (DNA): TGTGCCAGCAGTCCCCGGACTAGCGGGGGGGGGTATGAGCAGTTCTTC. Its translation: CASSPRTSGGGYEQFF.

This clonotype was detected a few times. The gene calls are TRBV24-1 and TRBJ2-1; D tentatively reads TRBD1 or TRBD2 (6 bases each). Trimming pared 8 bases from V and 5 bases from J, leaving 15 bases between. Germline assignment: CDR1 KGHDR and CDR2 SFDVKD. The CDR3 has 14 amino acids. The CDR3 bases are TGTGCCACCAAGGACAGCGGGCCCCACAATGAGCAGTTCTTC. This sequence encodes CATKDSGPHNEQFF.

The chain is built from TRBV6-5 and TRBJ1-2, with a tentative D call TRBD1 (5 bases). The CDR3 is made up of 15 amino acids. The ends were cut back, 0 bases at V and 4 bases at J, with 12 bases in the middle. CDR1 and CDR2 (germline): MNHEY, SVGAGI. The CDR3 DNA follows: TGTGCCAGCAGTTACTCTTATGGCGGGACCTATGGCTACACCTTC. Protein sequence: CASSYSYGGTYGYTF.

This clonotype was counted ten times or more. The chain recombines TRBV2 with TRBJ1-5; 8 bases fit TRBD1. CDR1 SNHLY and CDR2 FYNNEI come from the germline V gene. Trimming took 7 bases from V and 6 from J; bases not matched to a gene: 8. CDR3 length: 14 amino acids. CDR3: CASTGQGGGQPQHF. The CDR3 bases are TGTGCCAGCACCGGACAGGGAGGAGGTCAGCCCCAGCATTTT.

The CDR3 DNA sequence: TGTGCCAGCAGCTTAGGAAGAGTAGATGAGCAGTTCTTC. This encodes CASSLGRVDEQFF. This chain links TRBV7-9 with TRBJ2-1, with D unresolved. The germline V gene encodes CDR1 SEHNR and CDR2 FQNEAQ (reference sequence). V dropped 1 base and J dropped 8 bases, with 9 bases sitting between them. The CDR3 consists of 13 residues.

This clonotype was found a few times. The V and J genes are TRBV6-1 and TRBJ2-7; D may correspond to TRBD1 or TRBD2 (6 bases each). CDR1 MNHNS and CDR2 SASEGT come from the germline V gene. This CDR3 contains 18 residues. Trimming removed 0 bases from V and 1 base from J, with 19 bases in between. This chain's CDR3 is CASSEAPEGTLKSYEQYF. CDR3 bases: TGTGCCAGCAGTGAAGCTCCGGAGGGGACATTGAAATCCTACGAGCAGTACTTC.

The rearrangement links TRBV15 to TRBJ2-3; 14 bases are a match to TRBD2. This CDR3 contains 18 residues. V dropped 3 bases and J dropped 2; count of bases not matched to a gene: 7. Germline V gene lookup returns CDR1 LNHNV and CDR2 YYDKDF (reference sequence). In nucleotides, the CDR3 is TGTGCCACCAGCAGCGCGGGACTAGCGGGGGCCTACACAGATACGCAGTATTTT. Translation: CATSSAGLAGAYTDTQYF.

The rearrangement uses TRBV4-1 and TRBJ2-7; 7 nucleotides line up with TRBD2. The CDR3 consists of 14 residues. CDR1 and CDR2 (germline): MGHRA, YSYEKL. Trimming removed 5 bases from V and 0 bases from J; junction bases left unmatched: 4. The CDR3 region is CASSVRDYSYEQYF. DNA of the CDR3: TGCGCCAGCAGCGTCCGGGACTACTCCTACGAGCAGTACTTC.

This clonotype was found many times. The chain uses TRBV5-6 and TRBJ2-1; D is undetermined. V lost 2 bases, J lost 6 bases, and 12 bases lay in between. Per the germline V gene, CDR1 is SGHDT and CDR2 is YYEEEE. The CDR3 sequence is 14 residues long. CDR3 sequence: CASSLGRPGNEQFF. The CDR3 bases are TGTGCCAGCAGCTTAGGACGTCCGGGCAATGAGCAGTTCTTC.

The CDR3: CASSFINPNEQFF. The CDR3 DNA sequence: TGTGCCAGCAGTTTCATTAATCCCAATGAGCAGTTCTTC. V and J are TRBV6-2 or TRBV6-3 and TRBJ2-1, with D uncertain. Deletions cut 4 bases from V and 6 bases from J, with 10 bases between. The germline gives CDR1 MNHEY, CDR2 SVGEGT. The CDR3 sequence is 13 residues long.